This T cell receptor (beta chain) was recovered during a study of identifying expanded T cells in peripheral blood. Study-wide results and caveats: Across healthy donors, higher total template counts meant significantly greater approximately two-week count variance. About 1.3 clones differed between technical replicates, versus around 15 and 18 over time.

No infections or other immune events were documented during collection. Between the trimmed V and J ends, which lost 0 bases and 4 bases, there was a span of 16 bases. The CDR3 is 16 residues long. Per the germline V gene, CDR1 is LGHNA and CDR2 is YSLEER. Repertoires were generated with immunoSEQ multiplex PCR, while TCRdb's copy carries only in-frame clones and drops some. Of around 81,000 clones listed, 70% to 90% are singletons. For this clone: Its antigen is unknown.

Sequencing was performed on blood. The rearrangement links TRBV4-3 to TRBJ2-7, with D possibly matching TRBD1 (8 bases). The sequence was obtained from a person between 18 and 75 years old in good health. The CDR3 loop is CASSQEFTGGVYEQYF. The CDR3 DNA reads TGCGCCAGCAGCCAAGAGTTCACAGGGGGGGTGTACGAGCAGTACTTC.